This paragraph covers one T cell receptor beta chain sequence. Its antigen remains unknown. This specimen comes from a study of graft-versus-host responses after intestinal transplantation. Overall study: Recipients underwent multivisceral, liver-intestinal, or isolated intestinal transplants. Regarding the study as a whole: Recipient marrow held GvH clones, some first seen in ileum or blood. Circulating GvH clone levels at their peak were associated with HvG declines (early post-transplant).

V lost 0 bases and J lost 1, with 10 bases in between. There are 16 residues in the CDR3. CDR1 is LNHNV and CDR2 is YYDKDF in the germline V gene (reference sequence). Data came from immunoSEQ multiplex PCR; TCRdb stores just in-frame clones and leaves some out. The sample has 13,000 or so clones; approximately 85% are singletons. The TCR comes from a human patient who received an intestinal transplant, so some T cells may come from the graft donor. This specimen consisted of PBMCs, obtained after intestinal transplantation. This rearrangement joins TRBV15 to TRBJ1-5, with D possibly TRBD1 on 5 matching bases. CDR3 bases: TGTGCCACCAGCAGAGATCGGGGCAGCAGCAATCAGCCCCAGCATTTT. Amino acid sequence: CATSRDRGSSNQPQHF.